Listed below are T cell receptor beta chains from one sample, sequenced in a study of control samples from healthy donors and cancer patients. TCRdb keeps only in-frame clones here, not all; method: immunoSEQ multiplex PCR. Among approximately 35,000 clones listed, approximately 95% were seen once. Sequencing was done on a sample of PBMCs. These receptors all come from a man in his forties with colorectal cancer. Both conserved end residues are part of each CDR3. Not every row has a clone size; where given, it reads once, few, many or a size class.

TRBV4-2,TRBJ2-6,once,CASGSTGGTIAGANVLTF
TRBV3-1/TRBV3-2,TRBJ1-2,.,CASSPPRVGTGGLIYGYTF
TRBV11-3,TRBJ2-5,.,CASSPRTSGKETQYF
TRBV2,TRBJ1-5,.,CASGLQEINQPQHF
TRBV4-1,TRBJ1-5,.,CASSQMTGTGSQPQHF
TRBV9,TRBJ1-1,.,CASSVGRGTEAFF
TRBV7-3,TRBJ1-2,.,CASSSDRGDNYGYTF
TRBV4-2,TRBJ2-7,.,CASRLFSGDSYEQYF
TRBV20-1,TRBJ2-2,.,CSASLLAGSPLTGELFF
TRBV3-1/TRBV3-2,TRBJ2-1,.,CASSQWTDNEQFF
TRBV7-6,TRBJ2-2,.,CASSLSDRAPGELFF
TRBV19,TRBJ2-6,.,CASRNRDSGANVLTF
TRBV7-2,TRBJ2-5,.,CASSYGTGGERGTQYF
TRBV6-2/TRBV6-3,TRBJ1-5,.,CASSRDTSNQPQHF
TRBV18,TRBJ1-4,.,CASSPGLSSYRKLFF
TRBV14,TRBJ1-1,.,CASSQFVLNTEAFF
TRBV7-9,TRBJ2-3,.,CASSLPWADTQYF
TRBV7-8,TRBJ1-5,.,CASSPRSRQPQHF
TRBV2,TRBJ2-3,.,CASSDGTGVTDTQYF
TRBV5-1,TRBJ1-1,once,CASSLVGGMNTEAFF
TRBV12-3/TRBV12-4,TRBJ2-2,.,CASKPANTGELFF
TRBV19,TRBJ1-5,.,CASSMSASNQPQHF
TRBV7-7,TRBJ2-7,.,CASRDYEQYF
TRBV6-5,TRBJ2-1,.,CASSYTGPRGNEQFF
TRBV18,TRBJ2-5,.,CASSPTYGDSETQYF
TRBV27,TRBJ1-5,.,CASSLRSSNQPQHF
TRBV9,TRBJ1-6,.,CASSVVGINSPLHF
TRBV2,TRBJ2-7,once,CASSLRYPPYEQYF
TRBV5-1,TRBJ2-7,.,CASSSLAFRDEQYF
TRBV5-4,TRBJ1-1,.,CASSRAGQPEAFF
TRBV11-3,TRBJ2-1,once,CASSLPGLPEQFF
TRBV9,TRBJ2-3,once,CASSAGYISGGTLTDTQYF
TRBV5-4,TRBJ1-1,.,CASTKNRAGTEAFF
TRBV6-6,TRBJ2-7,.,CASRETGGHEQYF
TRBV27,TRBJ2-5,.,CASSLAPSLAQYF
TRBV7-8,TRBJ1-4,once,CASSFETTNEKLFF
TRBV19,TRBJ1-6,once,CASSTTGTPYNSPLHF
TRBV12-3/TRBV12-4,TRBJ1-1,.,CASSFHKNTEAFF
TRBV5-6,TRBJ1-2,.,CASSLDQKTYYGYTF
TRBV7-8,TRBJ1-1,.,CASSPLGTGNTEAFF
TRBV11-2,TRBJ2-7,.,CASSPQGLAGLREQYF
TRBV12-3/TRBV12-4,TRBJ1-2,.,CASSYTGDYGYTF
TRBV4-2,TRBJ1-6,.,CASRDRDNSPLHF
TRBV5-4,TRBJ1-1,.,CASSPRTGWDTEAFF
TRBV7-9,TRBJ2-5,.,CASSHYRGQGQETQYF
TRBV15,TRBJ2-7,.,CATSRGTAGEQYF
TRBV16,TRBJ1-3,few,CASSEHASGNTIYF
TRBV3-1/TRBV3-2,TRBJ1-3,once,CASSQAVNSGNTIYF
TRBV18,TRBJ1-2,.,CASSPTASNYGYTF
TRBV7-9,TRBJ2-5,.,CASSPRTGRETQYF
TRBV18,TRBJ1-4,.,CASSQVRDEKLFF